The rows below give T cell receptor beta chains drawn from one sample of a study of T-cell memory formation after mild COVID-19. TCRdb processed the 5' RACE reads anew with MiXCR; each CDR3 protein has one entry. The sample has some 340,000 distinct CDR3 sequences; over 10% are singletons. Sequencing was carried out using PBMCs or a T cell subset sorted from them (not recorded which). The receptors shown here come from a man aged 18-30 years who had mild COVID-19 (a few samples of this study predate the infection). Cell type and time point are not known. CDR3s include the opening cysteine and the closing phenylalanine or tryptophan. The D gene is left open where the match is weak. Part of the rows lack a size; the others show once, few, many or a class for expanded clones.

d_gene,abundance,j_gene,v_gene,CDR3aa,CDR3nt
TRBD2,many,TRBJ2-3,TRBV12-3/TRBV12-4,CASTGGGHAADTQYF,TGTGCCAGCACCGGGGGGGGACACGCTGCAGATACGCAGTATTTT
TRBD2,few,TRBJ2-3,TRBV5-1,CASSAAGRTDTQYF,TGCGCCAGCAGCGCAGCGGGGCGCACAGATACGCAGTATTTT
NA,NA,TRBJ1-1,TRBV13,CASSNRGQTRRTEAFF,TGTGCCAGCAGCAACCGCGGACAGACTCGGCGCACTGAAGCTTTCTTT
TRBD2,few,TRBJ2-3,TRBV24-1,CATSETSGGADTQYF,TGTGCCACCAGTGAGACTAGCGGGGGTGCAGATACGCAGTATTTT
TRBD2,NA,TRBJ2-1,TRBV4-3,CASSQGSGGAVSYNEQFF,TGCGCCAGCAGCCAAGGTAGCGGGGGGGCAGTTAGCTACAATGAGCAGTTCTTC
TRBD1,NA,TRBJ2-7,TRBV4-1,CASSQTGVGIEQYF,TGCGCCAGCAGCCAGACAGGGGTAGGGATCGAACAGTACTTC
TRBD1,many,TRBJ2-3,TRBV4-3,CASSQVGTGLSDTQYF,TGCGCCAGCAGCCAAGTGGGGACAGGGTTATCAGATACGCAGTATTTT
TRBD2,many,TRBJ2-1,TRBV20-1,CSARDRGLAGAPNEQFF,TGCAGTGCTAGAGATAGGGGACTAGCGGGGGCCCCCAATGAGCAGTTCTTC
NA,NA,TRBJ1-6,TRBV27,CASSFTSDSPLHF,TGTGCCAGCAGTTTCACAAGCGATTCACCCCTCCACTTT
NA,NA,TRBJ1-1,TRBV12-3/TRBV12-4,CASSFEWDTEAFF,TGTGCCAGCAGTTTCGAATGGGACACTGAAGCTTTCTTT
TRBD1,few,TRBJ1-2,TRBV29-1,CSASTARGSGYTF,TGCAGCGCGAGTACGGCCAGGGGGTCTGGCTACACCTTC
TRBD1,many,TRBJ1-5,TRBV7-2,CASSRGTGGRYSNQPQHF,TGTGCCAGCAGCCGTGGGACAGGGGGACGCTATAGCAATCAGCCCCAGCATTTT
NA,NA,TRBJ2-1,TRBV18,CASSPQTGTDPYNEQFF,TGTGCCAGCTCACCTCAGACCGGGACGGATCCCTACAATGAGCAGTTCTTC
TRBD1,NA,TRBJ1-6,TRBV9,CASSGGQGVDSPLHF,TGTGCCAGCAGCGGGGGACAGGGGGTGGATTCACCCCTCCACTTT
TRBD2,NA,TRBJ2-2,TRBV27,CASSPAGDGAGELFF,TGTGCCAGCAGTCCCGCGGGGGATGGGGCCGGGGAGCTGTTTTTT
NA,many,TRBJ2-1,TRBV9,CASSVGPNEQFF,TGTGCCAGCAGCGTGGGTCCCAATGAGCAGTTCTTC
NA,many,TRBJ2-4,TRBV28,CASSLTVAKNIQYF,TGTGCCAGCAGTTTAACCGTAGCCAAAAACATTCAGTACTTC
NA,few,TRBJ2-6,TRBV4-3,CASSQERHVGKGLSGANVLTF,TGCGCCAGCAGCCAAGAAAGGCACGTTGGGAAGGGCCTCTCTGGGGCCAACGTCCTGACTTTC
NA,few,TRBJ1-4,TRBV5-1,CASSFSSPEKLFF,TGCGCCAGCAGCTTTAGTTCGCCCGAAAAACTGTTTTTT
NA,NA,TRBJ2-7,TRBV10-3,CAISPTGKSSYEQYF,TGTGCCATCAGCCCGACCGGGAAAAGCTCCTACGAGCAGTACTTC
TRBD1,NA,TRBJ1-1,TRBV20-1,CSARETGETEAFF,TGCAGTGCTAGGGAGACAGGGGAAACCGAAGCTTTCTTT
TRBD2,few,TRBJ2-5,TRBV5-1,CASSFASGETQYF,TGCGCCAGCAGCTTCGCTAGCGGGGAGACCCAGTACTTC
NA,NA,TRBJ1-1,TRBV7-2,CASSQQVYTEAFF,TGTGCCAGCAGCCAACAGGTTTACACTGAAGCTTTCTTT
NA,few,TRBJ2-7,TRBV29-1,CSVELGEINEQYF,TGCAGCGTTGAGCTAGGGGAAATCAACGAGCAGTACTTC
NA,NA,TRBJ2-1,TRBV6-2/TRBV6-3,CASSFPKGNEQFF,TGTGCCAGCAGTTTCCCCAAAGGGAATGAGCAGTTCTTC
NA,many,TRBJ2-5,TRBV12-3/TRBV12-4,CASGQLQETQYF,TGTGCCAGCGGACAGCTCCAAGAGACCCAGTACTTC
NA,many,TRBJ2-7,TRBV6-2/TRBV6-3,CASSLRTGLTAQYF,TGTGCCAGCAGCCTACGGACCGGACTGACGGCGCAGTACTTC
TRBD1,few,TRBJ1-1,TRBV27,CASSSAGTGLWANTEAFF,TGTGCCAGCAGTTCCGCCGGGACAGGGCTCTGGGCGAACACTGAAGCTTTCTTT
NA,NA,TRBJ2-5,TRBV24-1,CATSDGAEETQYF,TGTGCCACCAGTGACGGGGCGGAGGAGACCCAGTACTTC
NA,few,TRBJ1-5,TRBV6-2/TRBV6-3,CASSYSGPNQPQHF,TGTGCCAGCAGTTACTCGGGACCCAATCAGCCCCAGCATTTT
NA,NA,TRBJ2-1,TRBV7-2,CASSHELVDEQFF,TGTGCCAGCAGCCACGAACTGGTTGATGAGCAGTTCTTC
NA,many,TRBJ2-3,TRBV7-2,CASSFWGQGLDTQYF,TGTGCCAGCAGCTTCTGGGGGCAGGGGCTGGATACGCAGTATTTT
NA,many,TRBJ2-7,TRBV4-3,CASSQDGLNYEQYF,TGCGCCAGCAGCCAAGATGGGCTAAACTACGAGCAGTACTTC
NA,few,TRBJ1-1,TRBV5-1,CASSSGRQYTEAFF,TGCGCCAGCAGCTCCGGGAGACAGTACACTGAAGCTTTCTTT
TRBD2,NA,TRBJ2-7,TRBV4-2,CASSPTSGGVTYEQYF,TGTGCCAGCAGCCCGACTAGCGGGGGGGTAACCTACGAGCAGTACTTC
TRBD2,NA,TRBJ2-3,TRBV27,CASSIASGGDTDTQYF,TGTGCCAGCAGTATCGCTAGCGGGGGGGACACAGATACGCAGTATTTT
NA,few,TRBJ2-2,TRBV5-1,CASSRDTTSSNTGELFF,TGCGCCAGCAGCAGGGACACTACTTCCTCGAACACCGGGGAGCTGTTTTTT
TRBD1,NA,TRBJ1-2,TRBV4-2,CASSQVAQGADGYTF,TGTGCCAGCAGCCAAGTGGCACAGGGGGCGGATGGCTACACCTTC
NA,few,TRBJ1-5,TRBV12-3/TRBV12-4,CASSYRGGVGQPQHF,TGTGCCAGCAGCTACCGAGGCGGGGTAGGGCAGCCCCAGCATTTT
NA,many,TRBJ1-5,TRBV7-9,CASTNGGVNQPQHF,TGTGCCAGCACCAATGGGGGGGTTAATCAGCCCCAGCATTTT
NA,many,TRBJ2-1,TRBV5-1,CASSSQPEGYNEQFF,TGCGCCAGCAGCAGCCAACCCGAGGGGTACAATGAGCAGTTCTTC
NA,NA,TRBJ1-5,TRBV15,CATSHAGTQPQHF,TGTGCCACCAGTCACGCAGGGACTCAGCCCCAGCATTTT
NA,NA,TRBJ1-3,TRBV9,CASSVGLEGVGNTIYF,TGTGCCAGCAGCGTAGGCTTGGAGGGGGTCGGAAACACCATATATTTT
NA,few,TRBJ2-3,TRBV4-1,CASRPDGTDTQYF,TGCGCCAGCAGACCCGATGGCACAGATACGCAGTATTTT
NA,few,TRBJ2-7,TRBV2,CASTAGYEQYF,TGTGCCAGCACTGCGGGGTACGAGCAGTACTTC
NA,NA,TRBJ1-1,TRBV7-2,CASSLLRGADLNTEAFF,TGTGCCAGCAGCTTACTCCGGGGGGCAGACTTAAACACTGAAGCTTTCTTT
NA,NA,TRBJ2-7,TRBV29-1,CSVGTTGHSYEQYF,TGCAGCGTTGGCACCACGGGCCACTCCTACGAGCAGTACTTC
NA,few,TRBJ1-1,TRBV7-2,CASSLIRGFSTEAFF,TGTGCCAGCAGCTTAATTCGGGGTTTTAGCACTGAAGCTTTCTTT
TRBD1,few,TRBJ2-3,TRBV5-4,CASSPGQGRTDTQYF,TGTGCCAGCAGCCCTGGACAGGGCCGCACAGATACGCAGTATTTT
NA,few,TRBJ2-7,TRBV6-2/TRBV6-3,CASSYEGGYEQYF,TGTGCCAGCAGTTACGAAGGAGGCTACGAGCAGTACTTC
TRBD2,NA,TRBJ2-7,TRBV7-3,CASSASGSSYEQYF,TGTGCCAGCAGCGCTAGCGGCAGCTCCTACGAGCAGTACTTC
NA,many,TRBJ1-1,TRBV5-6,CASSLGTEAFF,TGTGCCAGCAGCTTGGGCACTGAAGCTTTCTTT
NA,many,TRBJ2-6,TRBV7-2,CASSLLSWDGANVLTF,TGTGCCAGCAGCTTATTGAGTTGGGATGGGGCCAACGTCCTGACTTTC
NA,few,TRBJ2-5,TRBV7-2,CASSLGPGFQETQYF,TGTGCCAGCAGCTTAGGACCAGGGTTTCAAGAGACCCAGTACTTC